These T cell receptor beta chains were read from a single sample in a study of response to subunit inactivated influenza vaccine. TCRdb ran MiXCR on the RT-PCR reads and lists one entry per CDR3 protein. This table holds more than 700,000 distinct CDR3 sequences, 21% found once. The specimen was PBMCs from blood, collected 5 days after vaccination. The receptors shown here come from a man aged 45-65 years who received an inactivated influenza vaccine. CDR3s include the opening cysteine and the closing phenylalanine or tryptophan. The order of the fields is D gene, J gene, clone size, V gene, CDR3 protein, CDR3 DNA. A D gene is named only where the DNA matches it firmly. Expanded clones get a size class; other rows say once, few or many, or leave the size out.

D: TRBD1; J: TRBJ2-7; size: few; V: TRBV12-3/TRBV12-4; CDR3: CASSLMGTGSYEQYF; DNA: TGTGCCAGCAGTTTAATGGGGACAGGTTCGTACGAGCAGTACTTC
D: .; J: TRBJ2-7; size: .; V: TRBV4-3; CDR3: CASSQGVVTYEQYF; DNA: TGCGCCAGCAGCCAAGGGGTGGTTACCTACGAGCAGTACTTC
D: .; J: TRBJ1-2; size: .; V: TRBV3-1; CDR3: CASSQDRWDGYTF; DNA: TGTGCCAGCAGCCAAGATAGGTGGGATGGCTACACCTTC
D: .; J: TRBJ2-5; size: few; V: TRBV20-1; CDR3: CSATPPGTQETQYF; DNA: TGCAGTGCTACCCCCCCGGGAACTCAAGAGACCCAGTACTTC
D: .; J: TRBJ2-1; size: .; V: TRBV27; CDR3: CARGTAGKLYNEQFF; DNA: TGTGCCAGGGGGACGGCTGGGAAGTTATACAATGAGCAGTTCTTC
D: .; J: TRBJ1-1; size: many; V: TRBV7-9; CDR3: CASSFLPSGTEAFF; DNA: TGTGCCAGCAGCTTCTTACCTTCAGGCACTGAAGCTTTCTTT
D: .; J: TRBJ2-1; size: .; V: TRBV12-3/TRBV12-4; CDR3: CASSFESGKTYNEQFF; DNA: TGTGCCAGCAGTTTTGAATCGGGAAAGACATACAATGAGCAGTTCTTC
D: .; J: TRBJ2-5; size: .; V: TRBV20-1; CDR3: CSATSLETQYF; DNA: TGCAGTGCTACTAGCTTGGAGACCCAGTACTTC
D: .; J: TRBJ2-2; size: few; V: TRBV11-2; CDR3: CASSTRRARSTGELFF; DNA: TGTGCCAGCAGCACCCGACGGGCCAGATCCACCGGGGAGCTGTTTTTT
D: .; J: TRBJ1-2; size: few; V: TRBV7-2; CDR3: CASSASTGNYGYTF; DNA: TGTGCCAGCAGCGCCAGCACGGGGAACTATGGCTACACCTTC
D: TRBD2; J: TRBJ2-3; size: few; V: TRBV7-8; CDR3: CASSLAGAGVFDTQYF; DNA: TGTGCCAGCAGCTTAGCGGGAGCGGGGGTGTTTGATACGCAGTATTTT
D: TRBD1; J: TRBJ2-1; size: few; V: TRBV6-1; CDR3: CASSHSGRTGGIHEQFF; DNA: TGTGCCAGCAGCCATTCGGGCAGGACAGGGGGAATCCATGAGCAGTTCTTC
D: .; J: TRBJ2-7; size: .; V: TRBV15; CDR3: CATSRPPAYEQYF; DNA: TGTGCCACCAGCAGACCACCGGCCTACGAGCAGTACTTC
D: .; J: TRBJ2-7; size: .; V: TRBV4-3; CDR3: CASSLHRGASYEQYF; DNA: TGCGCCAGCAGCCTCCATAGGGGGGCGTCCTACGAGCAGTACTTC
D: TRBD2; J: TRBJ2-3; size: .; V: TRBV12-3/TRBV12-4; CDR3: CASSRTSGGGTQYF; DNA: TGTGCCAGCAGTAGGACTAGCGGGGGAGGTACGCAGTATTTT
D: TRBD2; J: TRBJ2-1; size: .; V: TRBV7-2; CDR3: CASSLEAAGYNEQFF; DNA: TGTGCCAGCAGCTTGGAGGCAGCGGGGTATAATGAGCAGTTCTTC
D: .; J: TRBJ2-5; size: .; V: TRBV6-2/TRBV6-3; CDR3: CASSYLFTGETQYF; DNA: TGTGCCAGCAGTTACCTGTTTACGGGGGAGACCCAGTACTTC
D: TRBD1; J: TRBJ1-2; size: .; V: TRBV5-5; CDR3: CASSSEPGQIFYGYSF; DNA: TGTGCCAGCAGCTCCGAGCCGGGACAGATCTTTTATGGCTACTCCTTC
D: TRBD1; J: TRBJ2-3; size: few; V: TRBV11-2; CDR3: CASSPITGVLFTDTQYF; DNA: TGTGCCAGCAGCCCCATAACAGGGGTTCTATTCACAGATACGCAGTATTTT
D: TRBD1; J: TRBJ2-2; size: few; V: TRBV30; CDR3: CAWSDPGQGAGELFF; DNA: TGTGCCTGGAGTGATCCGGGACAGGGGGCCGGGGAGCTGTTTTTT
D: TRBD2; J: TRBJ2-3; size: few; V: TRBV7-9; CDR3: CASSLAAGGISTDTQYF; DNA: TGTGCCAGCAGCTTAGCAGCGGGAGGCATAAGCACAGATACGCAGTATTTT
D: TRBD1; J: TRBJ1-2; size: .; V: TRBV10-3; CDR3: CAISDHNLDRDGYTF; DNA: TGTGCCATCAGTGACCACAACCTCGACAGGGATGGCTACACCTTC
D: TRBD1; J: TRBJ1-1; size: .; V: TRBV18; CDR3: CASSPPNRGEAFF; DNA: TGTGCCAGCTCACCACCGAACAGGGGTGAAGCTTTCTTT
D: TRBD1; J: TRBJ2-5; size: .; V: TRBV24-1; CDR3: CATSKKGQPEETQYF; DNA: TGTGCCACGAGTAAGAAGGGACAGCCTGAAGAGACCCAGTACTTC
D: .; J: TRBJ2-1; size: once; V: TRBV7-2; CDR3: CASSPAWGTYNEQFF; DNA: TGTGCCAGCAGCCCGGCTTGGGGGACCTACAATGAGCAGTTCTTC
D: TRBD1; J: TRBJ1-4; size: .; V: TRBV7-6; CDR3: CASSRDRVKLFF; DNA: TGTGCCAGCAGCCGGGACAGGGTGAAACTGTTTTTT
D: .; J: TRBJ2-7; size: few; V: TRBV20-1; CDR3: CSARDTEQYF; DNA: TGCAGTGCTAGAGATACCGAGCAGTACTTC
D: TRBD1; J: TRBJ2-3; size: once; V: TRBV5-5; CDR3: CASSGEGAITDTQYF; DNA: TGTGCCAGCAGCGGTGAGGGGGCCATCACAGATACGCAGTATTTT
D: .; J: TRBJ2-5; size: many; V: TRBV20-1; CDR3: CSARGSGRETQYF; DNA: TGCAGTGCTAGAGGTAGCGGTAGGGAGACCCAGTACTTC
D: .; J: TRBJ1-5; size: .; V: TRBV7-2; CDR3: CASSLGALGPNNQPQHF; DNA: TGTGCCAGCAGCTTAGGAGCTTTAGGCCCCAACAATCAGCCCCAGCATTTT
D: TRBD2; J: TRBJ2-7; size: few; V: TRBV5-1; CDR3: CASSLGPSGGINEQYF; DNA: TGCGCCAGCAGCTTGGGCCCGAGCGGGGGGATTAACGAGCAGTACTTC
D: .; J: TRBJ2-1; size: few; V: TRBV7-2; CDR3: CASSSGPVSYEQFF; DNA: TGTGCCAGCAGCTCGGGACCCGTCTCATATGAGCAGTTCTTC
D: TRBD2; J: TRBJ2-3; size: many; V: TRBV29-1; CDR3: CSGRGGTDTQYF; DNA: TGCAGCGGCCGCGGGGGGACAGATACGCAGTATTTT
D: TRBD1; J: TRBJ2-7; size: few; V: TRBV30; CDR3: CAWSEGTGIFYEQYF; DNA: TGTGCCTGGAGCGAAGGGACAGGGATCTTCTACGAGCAGTACTTC
D: .; J: TRBJ2-5; size: few; V: TRBV20-1; CDR3: CSANNRDGQETQYF; DNA: TGCAGTGCTAACAACCGGGACGGTCAAGAGACCCAGTACTTC
D: .; J: TRBJ2-7; size: .; V: TRBV2; CDR3: CASSEWLTYEQYF; DNA: TGTGCCAGCAGTGAGTGGCTAACCTACGAGCAGTACTTC
D: TRBD2; J: TRBJ2-7; size: few; V: TRBV4-1; CDR3: CASSQGGAGGYEQYF; DNA: TGCGCCAGCAGCCAAGGTGGAGCGGGAGGCTACGAGCAGTACTTC